This T cell receptor (beta chain) is from a study of cytomegalovirus exposure and HLA in healthy donors. Study conclusions and caveats: According to the study, 180 or so TCR beta chains were cytomegalovirus-associated.

As regards this clone: Its antigen is undetermined.

This CDR3 is 16 amino acids long. From germline, CDR1 is MNHEY and CDR2 SMNVEV (reference sequence). Trimming took 4 bases from V and 1 from J; bases not matched to a gene: 3. The primer mix had 60 Vbeta and 13 Jbeta primers. The data were produced by immunoSEQ multiplex PCR, yet TCRdb's version contains in-frame clones alone and is incomplete. The data hold over 100,000 clones, with just under 75% observed a single time. This chain links TRBV27 with TRBJ2-3; 12 bases map to TRBD2. This TCR was recovered from a human donor in good health. Sequenced input: PBMCs. CDR3 in DNA: TGTGCCAGCAGTTCCCTAGCGGGGGGGCGCACAGATACGCAGTATTTT. It specifies CASSSLAGGRTDTQYF.